A selection of T cell receptor beta chains follows, all from one sample in a study of blood T cell repertoires in COVID-19. Clones were sequenced by immunoSEQ multiplex PCR, and TCRdb holds only the in-frame ones, with some missing. The table lists roughly 86,000 clones, about 83% of them singletons. Sequenced: peripheral blood. The source of these receptors is a woman aged 70 to 79 with acute or convalescent COVID-19. Each CDR3 is given with its conserved first and last residue. Clone size, where shown, is once, few, many, or a class for clones that have expanded.

clone_size: once; j_call: TRBJ1-2; v_call: TRBV4-1; cdr3_aa: CASSLAGGANYGYTF
clone_size: few; j_call: TRBJ2-7; v_call: TRBV5-1; cdr3_aa: CASSLWTGGEQYF
clone_size: -; j_call: TRBJ2-3; v_call: TRBV7-2; cdr3_aa: CASSRTRTSGRYTDTQYF
clone_size: -; j_call: TRBJ1-5; v_call: TRBV6-1; cdr3_aa: CASSEALGGREPQHF
clone_size: -; j_call: TRBJ1-2; v_call: TRBV6-5; cdr3_aa: CASSADRGLYGYTF
clone_size: few; j_call: TRBJ1-1; v_call: TRBV19; cdr3_aa: CASSIVGAARGTEAFF
clone_size: -; j_call: TRBJ2-7; v_call: TRBV6-5; cdr3_aa: CASSRAGLNSYEQYF
clone_size: once; j_call: TRBJ2-1; v_call: TRBV2; cdr3_aa: CASSDNYPEQFF
clone_size: -; j_call: TRBJ1-2; v_call: TRBV19; cdr3_aa: CASSMSQGDSYGYTF
clone_size: -; j_call: TRBJ1-5; v_call: TRBV2; cdr3_aa: CASTSRTGVSNQPQHF
clone_size: -; j_call: TRBJ1-4; v_call: TRBV27; cdr3_aa: CASRGGVGEKLFF
clone_size: -; j_call: TRBJ1-1; v_call: TRBV10-2; cdr3_aa: CASSQGHWGNTEAFF
clone_size: -; j_call: TRBJ1-5; v_call: TRBV18; cdr3_aa: CASSPGQIRNQPQHF
clone_size: few; j_call: TRBJ1-6; v_call: TRBV27; cdr3_aa: CASSVTGESPLHF
clone_size: -; j_call: TRBJ1-4; v_call: TRBV28; cdr3_aa: CASRRDRGLINEKLFF
clone_size: -; j_call: TRBJ2-2; v_call: TRBV2; cdr3_aa: CASRGGGNTGELFF
clone_size: -; j_call: TRBJ1-1; v_call: TRBV6-5; cdr3_aa: CASSTGQNTEAFF
clone_size: -; j_call: TRBJ1-1; v_call: TRBV18; cdr3_aa: CASSHSQGTADEAFF
clone_size: once; j_call: TRBJ1-1; v_call: TRBV20-1; cdr3_aa: CSASYGGFAFF
clone_size: -; j_call: TRBJ1-1; v_call: TRBV7-3; cdr3_aa: CASSFTPGGTEAFF
clone_size: -; j_call: TRBJ2-1; v_call: TRBV7-2; cdr3_aa: CASSLSKGKNNEQFF
clone_size: many; j_call: TRBJ2-7; v_call: TRBV18; cdr3_aa: CASSPPAGTGGYEQYF
clone_size: -; j_call: TRBJ1-5; v_call: TRBV6-1; cdr3_aa: CASSGGAYPGNQPQHF
clone_size: once; j_call: TRBJ2-1; v_call: TRBV6-6; cdr3_aa: CASSYQDRYNEQFF
clone_size: -; j_call: TRBJ1-5; v_call: TRBV6-6; cdr3_aa: CASSSQQGLSNQPQHF
clone_size: -; j_call: TRBJ2-1; v_call: TRBV11-3; cdr3_aa: CASSPYRGVDNEQFF
clone_size: -; j_call: TRBJ2-4; v_call: TRBV6-5; cdr3_aa: CASSRDRDIQYF
clone_size: -; j_call: TRBJ1-2; v_call: TRBV28; cdr3_aa: CASSLRGTGINGYTF
clone_size: -; j_call: TRBJ1-1; v_call: TRBV6-5; cdr3_aa: CASSPDRSNTEAFF